This T cell receptor beta chain was observed in a study of PD-L1 blockade in urothelial cancer. Overall study: At some point between 2013 and 2015 therapy began: atezolizumab 1,200 mg intravenously every 3 weeks.

Profiling relied on immunoSEQ multiplex PCR, and the TCRdb table lists in-frame clones only, not all of them. The table has about 52,000 clones, roughly 80% seen once; the top ten hold less than 4.5%. Per the germline V gene, CDR1 is GTSNPN and CDR2 is SVGIG (reference sequence). V lost 0 bases and J 2 bases, leaving 17 bases between the germline ends. This CDR3 has 17 residues. The TCR originated in a man between 65 and 79 years old with urothelial cancer. Sequences were derived from PBMCs, sampled around atezolizumab (anti-PD-L1) treatment. The V and J genes are TRBV30 and TRBJ1-5; the D gene is possibly TRBD1 (6 bases). The CDR3 DNA reads TGTGCCTGGAGTGTAAAAAGGCGCGGGGGCGGCAATCAGCCCCAGCATTTT. Its translation: CAWSVKRRGGGNQPQHF.